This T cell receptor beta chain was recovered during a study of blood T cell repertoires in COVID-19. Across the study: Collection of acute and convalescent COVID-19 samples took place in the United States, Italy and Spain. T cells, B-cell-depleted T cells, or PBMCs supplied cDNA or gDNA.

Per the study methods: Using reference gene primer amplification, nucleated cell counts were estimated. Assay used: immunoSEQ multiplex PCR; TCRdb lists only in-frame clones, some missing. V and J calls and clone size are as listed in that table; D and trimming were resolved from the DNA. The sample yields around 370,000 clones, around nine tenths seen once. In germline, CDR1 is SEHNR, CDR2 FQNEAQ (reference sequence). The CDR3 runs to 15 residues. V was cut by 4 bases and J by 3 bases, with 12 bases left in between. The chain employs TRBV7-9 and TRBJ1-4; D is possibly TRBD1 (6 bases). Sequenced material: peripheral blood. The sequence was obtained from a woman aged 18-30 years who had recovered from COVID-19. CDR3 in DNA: TGTGCCAGCAGCTCTACAGGGTCCGCTAATGAAAAACTGTTTTTT. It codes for CASSSTGSANEKLFF.